The 21 T cell receptor beta chains below all came from one sample that was sequenced in a study of technical replicates of blood from a few donors. TCRdb's table, derived via immunoSEQ multiplex PCR, lists solely in-frame clones and lacks some. This table holds more than 80,000 clones, about 96% found once. Sequencing was done on a sample of T cells isolated from PBMCs. The receptors derive from a human donor in good health.

The chain joins TRBV6-1 to TRBJ2-2, with D possibly TRBD1 on 5 matching bases. The V and J ends lost 5 bases and 4 bases respectively, with 11 bases between them. This CDR3 is 14 amino acids long. In germline, CDR1 is MNHNS, CDR2 SASEGT. CDR3 DNA sequence: TGTGCCAGCAGTAGGACACTATTCACCGGGGAGCTGTTTTTT. The encoded protein is CASSRTLFTGELFF.

V and J are TRBV7-3 and TRBJ2-3; D is unresolved. Germline values: CDR1 SGHTA, CDR2 FQGTGA. Trimming cost V 5 bases and J 6 bases, with 9 bases left between them. CDR3 length equals 12 residues. The CDR3 loop is CASSPTGDTQYF. CDR3 bases: TGTGCCAGCAGCCCTACCGGGGATACGCAGTATTTT.

The rearrangement joins TRBV6-1 to TRBJ2-4; 9 bases match TRBD2. The CDR3 consists of 18 residues. Germline loops: CDR1 MNHNS, CDR2 SASEGT. The V and J ends lost 1 base and 1 base, in that order; junction bases with no gene match: 8. The CDR3 DNA sequence: TGTGCCAGCAGTGAAGGCGGGAGGGCCACTTGGGCCAAAAACATTCAGTACTTC. It yields the protein CASSEGGRATWAKNIQYF.

The chain employs TRBV4-1 and TRBJ2-3, with 12 bases aligning to TRBD1. From germline, CDR1 is MGHRA and CDR2 YSYEKL. V lost 0 bases, J lost 4 bases, and 11 bases stayed unmatched. CDR3 size: 19 residues. CDR3 amino acids: CASSQEHSVGQGAADTQYF. The DNA of the CDR3 is TGCGCCAGCAGCCAAGAGCATTCGGTGGGACAGGGGGCGGCAGATACGCAGTATTTT.

V usage is TRBV5-6 and J usage is TRBJ2-3; 8 nucleotides agree with TRBD2. This CDR3 is built from 17 residues. CDR1 and CDR2 (germline): SGHDT, YYEEEE. Germline trimming cut 6 bases from V and 5 bases from J; bases unmatched to any gene: 17. The CDR3 DNA is TGTGCCAGCACCCCTCCCGGGACTAGAATTCTTTTAGATACGCAGTATTTT. Translating it yields CASTPPGTRILLDTQYF.

V gene TRBV4-3 combines with J gene TRBJ2-2; D not resolved. Deletions cut 0 bases from V and 6 bases from J, with 8 bases between. This CDR3 comprises 14 residues. CDR1 and CDR2 from the germline V gene are LGHNA and YSLEER. CDR3 sequence (DNA): TGCGCCAGCAGCCAAGACCCTAATGCCGGGGAGCTGTTTTTT. Translating it yields CASSQDPNAGELFF.

A single count supports this clone. The chain has TRBV29-1 and TRBJ2-7; no clear D. This CDR3 contains 13 residues. The V gene lost 3 bases and the J gene lost 2 bases, with 11 bases spanning the gap. The germline CDR1 and CDR2 sequences are SQVTM and ANQGSEA. The CDR3 loop is CSVERPNAYEQYF. As DNA, the CDR3 is TGCAGCGTTGAGCGCCCTAACGCCTACGAGCAGTACTTC.

CDR3 sequence reads: CASSPRIAGSSYEQYF. CDR3 sequence (DNA): TGTGCCAGCAGTCCCCGGATAGCGGGATCCTCCTACGAGCAGTACTTC. The chain links TRBV6-6 to TRBJ2-7, with 8 bases identical to TRBD2. Looked up from germline, CDR1 is MNHNY and CDR2 is SVGAGI (reference sequence). V dropped 5 bases and J dropped 0; count of bases not matched to a gene: 9. This CDR3 is built from 16 residues.

This clone appeared a single time. The V gene is TRBV5-5, the J gene TRBJ1-2, with TRBD1 identical over 9 bases. Germline V lookup: CDR1 SGHKS, CDR2 YYEKEE (reference sequence). The CDR3 has 17 amino acids. The V and J ends lost 5 bases and 1 base, in that order; junction bases with no gene match: 12. CDR3 in amino acids: CASSDRDRVWGNYGYTF. DNA of the CDR3: TGTGCCAGCAGTGATCGGGACAGGGTTTGGGGTAACTATGGCTACACCTTC.

This rearrangement joins TRBV5-4 to TRBJ2-1; 10 positions agree with TRBD2. Germline V CDR1 and CDR2: SGHNT, YYREEE (reference sequence). CDR3 length: 14 amino acids. After removal of 4 bases from V and 6 bases from J, the junction contained 4 bases not matched to a gene. The CDR3 loop reads CASSLGLAANEQFF. As DNA, the CDR3 is TGTGCCAGCAGCCTTGGACTAGCGGCCAATGAGCAGTTCTTC. The full variable domain, completed using reference TRBV5-4 and TRBJ2-1, is ETGVTQSPTHLIKTRGQQVTLRCSSQSGHNTVSWYQQALGQGPQFIFQYYREEENGRGNFPPRFSGLQFPNYSSELNVNALELDDSALYLCASSLGLAANEQFFGPGTRLTVL.

The gene calls are TRBV19 and TRBJ2-1; weak D call: TRBD2 (6 bases). The CDR3 covers 15 residues. Germline loops: CDR1 LNHDA, CDR2 SQIVND (reference sequence). V lost 3 bases and J lost 4, with 13 bases in between. The CDR3 loop is CASSIRREYYNEQFF. DNA for the CDR3: TGTGCCAGTAGTATTCGGCGGGAATATTACAATGAGCAGTTCTTC.

This sequence joins TRBV29-1 and TRBJ1-2; 11 bases match TRBD1. Germline CDR1 and CDR2: SQVTM and ANQGSEA. Losses at the gene ends were 4 bases for V and 6 bases for J; bases not matched to a gene: 4. The CDR3 is 13 residues long. The CDR3 DNA is TGCAGCGTTGCCCGGGACAGGGGGAATGGCTACACCTTC. Amino acids: CSVARDRGNGYTF.

V is TRBV29-1 and J is TRBJ2-4; 7 bases map to TRBD1. V shed 6 bases and J 3 bases; nucleotides not matched to a gene: 5. Germline loops: CDR1 SQVTM, CDR2 ANQGSEA. The CDR3 has 13 residues. The chain's CDR3 is CSVTQGDKNIQYF. CDR3 DNA: TGCAGCGTGACCCAGGGGGACAAAAACATTCAGTACTTC.

V usage is TRBV7-3 and J usage is TRBJ1-1; tentative D call: TRBD1 (5 bases). Looked up from germline, CDR1 is SGHTA and CDR2 is FQGTGA. The CDR3 spans 15 residues. V lost 2 bases, J lost 0 bases, and 10 bases lay in between. The CDR3 DNA follows: TGTGCCAGCAGCTTAGGGGGAGGGATGAACACTGAAGCTTTCTTT. It yields the protein CASSLGGGMNTEAFF.

The chain links TRBV7-9 to TRBJ2-1; 7 nucleotides match TRBD1. This CDR3 has 16 residues. Germline CDR1 is SEHNR and CDR2 is FQNEAQ (reference sequence). V lost 7 bases to trimming and J lost 5 bases; unmatched junction nucleotides: 14. CDR3 in DNA: TGTGCCAGCATCCAGGGGGTACAGGGCGGTCACAATGAGCAGTTCTTC. Translating gives CASIQGVQGGHNEQFF.

The chain recombines TRBV9 with TRBJ2-7, with TRBD2 matching 12 bases. Germline CDR1 reads SGDLS; CDR2 reads YYNGEE. The V segment lost 0 bases and the J segment 3 bases; nucleotides outside the gene matches: 4. This CDR3 comprises 16 residues. CDR3 sequence reads: CASSVGTSGTHYEQYF. As DNA, the CDR3 is TGTGCCAGCAGCGTAGGGACTAGCGGGACCCACTACGAGCAGTACTTC. The full variable domain, its missing parts supplied by reference TRBV9 and TRBJ2-7, is DSGVTQTPKHLITATGQRVTLRCSPRSGDLSVYWYQQSLDQGLQFLIQYYNGEERAKGNILERFSAQQFPDLHSELNLSSLELGDSALYFCASSVGTSGTHYEQYFGPGTRLTVT.

V is TRBV6-5 and J is TRBJ2-3, with 8 positions matching TRBD2. Germline V gene data show CDR1 as MNHEY and CDR2 as SVGAGI. Trimming took 3 bases from V and 4 from J; bases not matched to a gene: 6. CDR3 length: 15 amino acids. CDR3 sequence reads: CASSYERELPDTQYF. The CDR3 nucleotides are TGTGCCAGCAGTTATGAGCGGGAGTTGCCAGATACGCAGTATTTT.

The V and J genes are TRBV7-2 and TRBJ2-7; weak D call: TRBD2 (6 bases). This CDR3 is built from 15 residues. V dropped 1 base and J dropped 1 base, with 11 bases sitting between them. In germline, CDR1 is SGHTA, CDR2 FQGNSA. The CDR3 coding sequence is TGTGCCAGCAGCTTAGAATTAGCGGAGTCCTACGAGCAGTACTTC. It translates to CASSLELAESYEQYF.

The chain has TRBV6-1 and TRBJ1-4, with 7 bases fitting TRBD1. V was clipped by 4 bases and J by 5 bases; unmatched bases: 7. The V gene's germline CDR1 is MNHNS and CDR2 SASEGT. This CDR3 region has 15 residues. This chain's CDR3 is CASSGRQGWNEKLFF. The CDR3 DNA reads TGTGCCAGCAGTGGACGACAGGGTTGGAATGAAAAACTGTTTTTT.

The V and J genes are TRBV11-2 and TRBJ2-1; D gene unclear. CDR1 and CDR2 (germline): SGHAT, FQNNGV. The CDR3 spans 15 residues. The V end was cut by 0 bases, the J end by 8 bases, with 14 bases between. CDR3 bases: TGTGCCAGCAGCTTAGATATGGGCCCTGTGTATGAGCAGTTCTTC. It translates to CASSLDMGPVYEQFF.

In this sample, this clone turned up once. This chain links TRBV7-3 with TRBJ2-1, with 8 bases identical to TRBD2. With V trimmed by 0 bases and J by 9 bases, 13 bases remained unmatched. CDR1 is SGHTA and CDR2 is FQGTGA in the germline V gene. CDR3 length: 17 amino acids. The CDR3 DNA reads TGTGCCAGCAGCTTAACTCCTATAGCGGGAAGGGGGAGTGAGCAGTTCTTC. Translated, it gives CASSLTPIAGRGSEQFF.